Reported below is one TCR beta chain. What it recognizes is unknown. The record originates from a study of early stage breast cancer tumors. In the study overall: Average read coverage per sample was around 10-fold.

TCRdb's copy holds only in-frame clones and misses some; the assay was immunoSEQ multiplex PCR. The sample shows some 32,000 clones, roughly 80% of them seen only once. The CDR3 is 13 residues long. Germline V gene lookup returns CDR1 SGHRS and CDR2 YFSETQ. Trimming pared 2 bases from V and 5 bases from J, leaving 11 bases between. Overall study findings and caveats: Most shared enriched TCRB sequences were commonly generated ones.

The receptor's source is a person aged 30-39 years with breast cancer. Sequencing was carried out using breast tumor tissue. This sequence joins TRBV5-1 and TRBJ2-7, with D possibly being TRBD1 (6 bases). The CDR3 spells CASSFQGLNEQYF. The CDR3, as DNA: TGCGCCAGCAGCTTCCAGGGGTTAAACGAGCAGTACTTC. The whole variable domain, filled in from reference TRBV5-1 and TRBJ2-7, reads KAGVTQTPRYLIKTRGQQVTLSCSPISGHRSVSWYQQTPGQGLQFLFEYFSETQRNKGNFPGRFSGRQFSNSRSEMNVSTLELGDSALYLCASSFQGLNEQYFGPGTRLTVT.